This passage covers 20 T cell receptor beta chains from one sample sequenced in a study of T cell repertoires in cytomegalovirus infection. TCRdb passed the reads through MiXCR, listing each CDR3 protein once. The table records about 300,000 distinct CDR3 sequences, roughly a tenth of them present only once. The sequenced sample consisted of PBMCs. These receptors originate from a human donor in good health (CMV status not recorded). Some clones in this sample may be carry-over from other donors' samples.

This clonotype was seen repeatedly, ten times or more. Written as DNA, the CDR3 is TGTGCCAGCAGTTTCGGGGGAGTCACAGATACGCAGTATTTT. Translating it yields CASSFGGVTDTQYF. The V gene is TRBV28, the J gene TRBJ2-3; maybe TRBD2 (6 bases). The CDR3 totals 14 residues. CDR1 and CDR2 from the germline V gene are MDHEN and SYDVKM. V lost 3 bases and J 2 bases, leaving 9 bases between the germline ends.

Many counts were recorded for this clonotype. The rearrangement links TRBV7-2 to TRBJ2-5, with unresolved D. The germline V gene has CDR1 SGHTA and CDR2 FQGNSA. The CDR3 covers 13 residues. V was cut by 5 bases and J by 5 bases, with 12 bases left in between. CDR3 in DNA: TGTGCCAGCAGCCCTAGTGGGGATGAGACCCAGTACTTC. As protein: CASSPSGDETQYF.

The V and J genes are TRBV20-1 and TRBJ1-2, with a possible D match to TRBD1 (6 bases). This CDR3 is built from 13 residues. The V gene's germline CDR1 is DFQATT and CDR2 SNEGSKA (reference sequence). V lost 0 bases, J lost 4 bases, and 9 bases lay in between. CDR3 in DNA: TGCAGTGCTAGAGATCGAGGGGGCTATGGCTACACCTTC. It translates to CSARDRGGYGYTF.

The rearrangement links TRBV9 to TRBJ2-1, with 7 bases matching TRBD2. Trimming cost V 4 bases and J 6 bases; bases outside gene matches: 4. Germline V CDR1 and CDR2: SGDLS, YYNGEE. The CDR3 runs to 13 residues. The CDR3 nucleotides read TGTGCCAGCAGCTTCAGACTAGCCAATGAGCAGTTCTTC. Encoded protein: CASSFRLANEQFF.

This clonotype was detected ten times or more. The V gene is TRBV6-2 or TRBV6-3, the J gene TRBJ1-6; unclear D gene. The V and J ends lost 4 bases and 5 bases respectively, with 12 bases between them. The germline V gene has CDR1 MNHEY and CDR2 SVGEGT. This CDR3 is 15 amino acids long. CDR3 nucleotide sequence: TGTGCCAGCAGTTGGAGCAGCGGACATAATTCACCCCTCCACTTT. It yields the protein CASSWSSGHNSPLHF.

This clonotype was counted ten times or more. This chain joins TRBV7-6 and TRBJ1-1, with D possibly TRBD1 on 6 matching bases. There are 15 residues in the CDR3. Trimming took off 5 bases at V and 2 bases at J, with 15 bases between the two ends. The germline V gene has CDR1 SGHVS and CDR2 FNYEAQ. The DNA for the CDR3 is TGTGCCAGCAGCCCTATTCCAGGGGAAAACACTGAAGCTTTCTTT. It yields the protein CASSPIPGENTEAFF.

This clonotype was picked up many times. The chain uses TRBV2 and TRBJ1-2, with TRBD1 as a possible D gene (5 bases). Per the germline V gene, CDR1 is SNHLY and CDR2 is FYNNEI. This CDR3 has 14 amino acids. The germline V and J ends were trimmed by 2 bases and 2 bases, with 9 bases remaining between them. As DNA, the CDR3 is TGTGCCAGCAGTGAATCCAGGGCAAACTATGGCTACACCTTC. Encoded protein: CASSESRANYGYTF.

This clonotype was detected a few times. The rearrangement joins TRBV15 to TRBJ1-6; TRBD1 agrees at 8 bases. Germline-derived CDR1 and CDR2 are LNHNV and YYDKDF (reference sequence). This CDR3 region has 17 residues. V was pared by 3 bases and J by 9 bases, with 13 bases of the junction left unmatched. The CDR3 DNA follows: TGTGCCACCAGCAGTGCTGGACAGGGAATTTCTCGTTCACCCCTCCACTTT. Its translation is CATSSAGQGISRSPLHF.

This clonotype was seen at least ten times. This chain joins TRBV28 and TRBJ2-4; 7 bases are a match to TRBD1. CDR1 MDHEN and CDR2 SYDVKM come from the germline V gene. The CDR3 consists of 14 residues. Trimming cost V 7 bases and J 4 bases; bases outside gene matches: 7. CDR3 DNA sequence: TGTGCCAGCACCCGAAGGGGACAGAAAAACATTCAGTACTTC. Its protein is CASTRRGQKNIQYF.

Ten or more counts support this clonotype. This chain joins TRBV28 and TRBJ2-3; 9 bases align to TRBD2. CDR1 and CDR2 from the germline V gene are MDHEN and SYDVKM. The CDR3 is 15 amino acids. Trimming at V came to 7 bases and at J to 2 bases, leaving 7 bases not matched to a gene. The CDR3 reads CASTPSSGVTDTQYF. In nucleotides, the CDR3 is TGTGCCAGCACCCCTTCTAGCGGGGTCACAGATACGCAGTATTTT.

This clonotype came up many times. This sequence joins TRBV28 and TRBJ2-4; the D is unclear. V lost 5 bases to trimming and J lost 5 bases, with 7 bases between them. Looked up from germline, CDR1 is MDHEN and CDR2 is SYDVKM. The CDR3 sequence is 12 residues long. CDR3 loop: CASSPPQNIQYF. In nucleotides, the CDR3 is TGTGCCAGCAGTCCTCCTCAAAACATTCAGTACTTC.

The V gene is TRBV20-1, the J gene TRBJ2-6; a weak D match, TRBD1 (6 bases). CDR3 length: 17 amino acids. The germline V gene has CDR1 DFQATT and CDR2 SNEGSKA (reference sequence). With 2 bases removed from V and 1 base from J, the gap between germline ends came to 15 bases. CDR3 residues: CSARSSSQGSGANVLTF. Written as DNA, the CDR3 is TGCAGTGCTAGAAGTTCTTCTCAGGGGTCTGGGGCCAACGTCCTGACTTTC.

The sample holds many counts of this clonotype. The chain combines TRBV5-4 with TRBJ2-3, with 8 bases that match TRBD2. Germline V gives CDR1 SGHNT, CDR2 YYREEE (reference sequence). V shed 4 bases and J 3 bases; nucleotides not matched to a gene: 13. This CDR3 has 17 amino acids. The CDR3 region is CASSHGVRGGRTDTQYF. CDR3 DNA sequence: TGTGCCAGCAGCCATGGAGTCCGGGGGGGCCGGACAGATACGCAGTATTTT.

This clonotype has at least ten counts. The DNA of the CDR3 is TGTGCCAGCAGCTTCGACAGGTTGAACACTGAAGCTTTCTTT. This encodes CASSFDRLNTEAFF. V is TRBV7-2 and J is TRBJ1-1; possibly TRBD1 for D (6 bases). Trimming left V 3 bases short and J 0 bases short, with 8 bases between. This CDR3 contains 14 residues. CDR1 is SGHTA, CDR2 FQGNSA, per germline.

The sample holds many counts of this clonotype. The chain employs TRBV12-3 or TRBV12-4 and TRBJ1-3; no firm D call. Trimming shortened V by 3 bases and J by 0 bases, and 9 bases separated the two germline ends. CDR3 length equals 15 residues. The CDR3: CASSLTELSGNTIYF. The CDR3 DNA reads as TGTGCCAGCAGTTTGACGGAACTCTCTGGAAACACCATATATTTT.

This sequence joins TRBV5-4 and TRBJ1-1, with D possibly TRBD1 on 6 matching bases. Germline values: CDR1 SGHNT, CDR2 YYREEE (reference sequence). The V end lost 1 base, the J end lost 4 bases, and 17 bases lay between the germline ends. The CDR3 is made up of 16 amino acids. Here the CDR3 DNA reads TGTGCCAGCAGCTTGTTCGGGGGAGGGGGGGGCACTGAAGCTTTCTTT. It encodes CASSLFGGGGGTEAFF.

This clonotype has ten or more counts. This chain uses TRBV7-6 with TRBJ1-1; TRBD1 agrees at 8 bases. With 5 bases clipped from V and 0 bases from J, the junction kept 8 bases outside the gene matches. Germline loops: CDR1 SGHVS, CDR2 FNYEAQ. The CDR3 is 16 amino acids. The CDR3 DNA reads TGTGCCAGCAGCCCAGGGGGGACAGGTTTGAACACTGAAGCTTTCTTT. This encodes CASSPGGTGLNTEAFF.

This clonotype was recorded a few times. V usage is TRBV20-1 and J usage is TRBJ1-5, with 7 bases fitting TRBD1. CDR1 is DFQATT and CDR2 is SNEGSKA in the germline V gene (reference sequence). The CDR3 runs 14 residues. V trimming: 5 bases; J trimming: 5 bases; junction bases outside the gene matches: 9. Here the CDR3 DNA reads TGCAGTGCTCAGGGACAGAGCCTACATCAGCCCCAGCATTTT. It is translated as CSAQGQSLHQPQHF.

This clonotype came up many times. The chain combines TRBV10-3 with TRBJ2-1; D uncertain. Germline lookup yields CDR1 ENHRY and CDR2 SYGVKD. V lost 8 bases and J lost 3, with 5 bases in between. The CDR3 totals 11 residues. CDR3 sequence reads: CAIGIYNEQFF. The CDR3 DNA is TGTGCCATCGGGATCTACAATGAGCAGTTCTTC.

This clonotype was recorded at least ten times. At one boundary the junction diverges from the germline segment, which might be a read error. The chain uses TRBV7-9 and TRBJ2-7, with no clear D. This CDR3 is 11 amino acids long. In germline, CDR1 is SEHNR, CDR2 FQNEAQ (reference sequence). CDR3 amino acids: CASSDRYKKHF. CDR3 coding DNA: TGTGCCAGCAGCGACCGGTATAAAAAGCACTTC.